Shown below are 21 T cell receptor beta chains from a single sample sequenced in a study of cytomegalovirus exposure and HLA in healthy donors. In the PCR, 60 Vbeta and 13 Jbeta primers were used. TCRdb's table, derived via immunoSEQ multiplex PCR, lists solely in-frame clones and lacks some. The repertoire consists of approximately 130,000 clones, with 70% to 80% occurring once and the leading ten covering 3.1%. The material sequenced was PBMCs. These receptors all stem from a man aged 25 to 40 in good health and CMV-seronegative.

The chain is built from TRBV28 and TRBJ2-7, with TRBD2 as a possible D gene (5 bases). V lost 6 bases to trimming and J lost 0 bases, with 9 bases between them. The CDR3 sequence is 13 residues long. From germline, CDR1 is MDHEN and CDR2 SYDVKM. CDR3 sequence (DNA): TGTGCCAGCAGCTCTACTAGCTCCTACGAGCAGTACTTC. As protein: CASSSTSSYEQYF. The full variable domain, completed using reference TRBV28 and TRBJ2-7, is DVKVTQSSRYLVKRTGEKVFLECVQDMDHENMFWYRQDPGLGLRLIYFSYDVKMKEKGDIPEGYSVSREKKERFSLILESASTNQTSMYLCASSSTSSYEQYFGPGTRLTVT.

The chain employs TRBV5-6 and TRBJ2-1; possible D gene TRBD1, 6 bases. The germline gives CDR1 SGHDT, CDR2 YYEEEE. Trimming cost V 0 bases and J 6 bases, with 13 bases left between them. The CDR3 covers 15 residues. CDR3 bases: TGTGCCAGCAGCTTGGTTGAAAGCAGGGGCAATGAGCAGTTCTTC. Translating it yields CASSLVESRGNEQFF. Filled out from reference TRBV5-6 and TRBJ2-1, the complete variable domain reads DAGVTQSPTHLIKTRGQQVTLRCSPKSGHDTVSWYQQALGQGPQFIFQYYEEEERQRGNFPDRFSGHQFPNYSSELNVNALLLGDSALYLCASSLVESRGNEQFFGPGTRLTVL.

This chain joins TRBV7-9 and TRBJ1-1, with D hard to call. This CDR3 spans 11 amino acids. The germline gives CDR1 SEHNR, CDR2 FQNEAQ (reference sequence). V was cut by 1 base and J by 7 bases, with 4 bases left in between. CDR3 sequence reads: CASSLGGEAFF. In DNA form, the CDR3 reads TGTGCCAGCAGCTTAGGAGGTGAAGCTTTCTTT.

The J gene is TRBJ1-2, the V gene TRBV6-5; tentatively, D is TRBD1 (6 bases). The CDR3 sequence is 14 residues long. Trimming left V 7 bases short and J 0 bases short, with 12 bases between. Germline V gene sequence: CDR1 MNHEY, CDR2 SVGAGI. The CDR3 here is CASTRTVSNYGYTF. CDR3 coding DNA: TGTGCCAGCACGAGGACAGTATCTAACTATGGCTACACCTTC.

This chain links TRBV18 with TRBJ2-1, with a weak D call TRBD1 (6 bases). Trimming pared 3 bases from V and 8 bases from J, leaving 11 bases between. CDR3 length: 13 residues. Germline CDR1 and CDR2: KGHSH and LQKENI. The CDR3 nucleotides are TGTGCCAGCTCACCTACAGGACAGTATGAGCAGTTCTTC. Protein: CASSPTGQYEQFF.

The chain uses TRBV27 and TRBJ2-3; D might be TRBD1 (8 bases). CDR1 is MNHEY, CDR2 SMNVEV, per germline (reference sequence). The CDR3 spans 19 residues. Trimming shortened V by 0 bases and J by 6 bases, and 25 bases separated the two germline ends. The CDR3 sequence is CASSLSIRTGISGFDTQYF. The CDR3 nucleotides are TGTGCCAGCAGTTTATCGATAAGGACAGGGATTAGCGGGTTTGATACGCAGTATTTT.

V gene TRBV6-5 combines with J gene TRBJ2-7, with D tentatively TRBD1 (6 bases). The CDR3 totals 14 residues. CDR1 and CDR2 from the germline V gene are MNHEY and SVGAGI. Trimming took 9 bases from V and 2 from J, leaving 17 bases between them. Here the CDR3 reads CASYTGSAPYEQYF. CDR3 nucleotide sequence: TGTGCCAGTTATACAGGGTCGGCCCCCTACGAGCAGTACTTC.

The rearrangement joins TRBV28 to TRBJ1-2; the match to TRBD1 covers 7 bases. J gave up 3 bases and V 8 bases, and 12 bases lay outside the gene matches. CDR1 is MDHEN and CDR2 is SYDVKM in the germline V gene. The CDR3 runs to 15 residues. CDR3 sequence: CASQDTTGEHYGYTF. CDR3 in DNA: TGTGCCAGCCAAGATACTACAGGGGAGCACTATGGCTACACCTTC.

The chain couples TRBV7-2 to TRBJ2-3; the D gene is possibly TRBD2 (5 bases). The V end was cut by 3 bases, the J end by 4 bases, with 14 bases between. CDR3 size: 15 residues. CDR1 SGHTA and CDR2 FQGNSA come from the germline V gene. The CDR3 region is CASSFLAGGSDTQYF. The CDR3 nucleotides read TGTGCCAGCAGCTTCCTAGCTGGCGGGTCAGATACGCAGTATTTT.

The genes are TRBV13 and TRBJ2-3; D is possibly TRBD2 (5 bases). The germline gives CDR1 PRHDT, CDR2 FYEKMQ (reference sequence). Trimming removed 4 bases at V and 6 bases at J, with 20 bases between. This CDR3 is 16 amino acids long. CDR3 in amino acids: CASSSPPGPEGDTQYF. Here the CDR3 DNA reads TGTGCCAGCAGCTCCCCCCCGGGCCCCGAGGGTGATACGCAGTATTTT.

CDR3 sequence reads: CASSARETAQYF. CDR3 coding DNA: TGTGCCAGCAGTGCAAGGGAGACGGCCCAGTACTTC. The V call is TRBV6-1, the J call TRBJ2-5; perhaps TRBD2 as D (5 bases). CDR3 size: 12 residues. Germline V lookup: CDR1 MNHNS, CDR2 SASEGT. V was pared by 4 bases and J by 9 bases, with 12 bases between.

Points on this clone: Because the CDR3 is missing its conserved closing phenylalanine or tryptophan, this is likely a read error. This chain connects TRBV4-3 to TRBJ1-4, with a tentative D call TRBD1 (6 bases). Deletions cut 4 bases from V and 0 bases from J, with 12 bases between. CDR1 LGHNA and CDR2 YSLEER come from the germline V gene. There are 16 residues in the CDR3. The CDR3 nucleotides read TGCGCCAGCAGCCGCTTGACAGGTGCAACTAATGAAAAACTGTTTGTT. Protein: CASSRLTGATNEKLFV.

In its sample, this clone was seen once. The rearrangement joins TRBV5-6 to TRBJ2-7, with 8 bases matching TRBD2. This CDR3 region has 17 residues. V shed 1 base, J shed 0 bases, and the junction held 9 bases outside the gene matches. Germline lookup yields CDR1 SGHDT and CDR2 YYEEEE. The CDR3: CASSLTASGSGSYEQYF. CDR3 nucleotides: TGTGCCAGCAGCTTGACAGCAAGCGGGAGTGGCTCCTACGAGCAGTACTTC. The whole variable domain, filled in from reference TRBV5-6 and TRBJ2-7, reads DAGVTQSPTHLIKTRGQQVTLRCSPKSGHDTVSWYQQALGQGPQFIFQYYEEEERQRGNFPDRFSGHQFPNYSSELNVNALLLGDSALYLCASSLTASGSGSYEQYFGPGTRLTVT.

This chain connects TRBV4-1 to TRBJ1-3, with D possibly being TRBD1 (5 bases). The V and J ends lost 1 base and 3 bases respectively, with 10 bases between them. The CDR3 contains 15 residues. CDR1 and CDR2 (germline): MGHRA, YSYEKL. Written as DNA, the CDR3 is TGCGCCAGCAGCCAAGTTGGTCAGGGTGGAAACACCATATATTTT. Translated: CASSQVGQGGNTIYF.

The chain links TRBV29-1 to TRBJ2-7, with D uncertain. Germline CDR1 SQVTM, CDR2 ANQGSEA. The CDR3 has 11 amino acids. The V end lost 3 bases, the J end lost 2 bases, and 5 bases lay between the germline ends. For the CDR3, the DNA is TGCAGCGTTGAGAGGACCTACGAGCAGTACTTC. Its translation is CSVERTYEQYF.

The genes are TRBV5-1 and TRBJ2-5; D gene unclear. The end of the DNA fits TRBJ2-7 better, so the J call may be wrong. Germline V gene sequence: CDR1 SGHRS, CDR2 YFSETQ. This CDR3 is built from 13 residues. The CDR3: CASSLGSSYEQYF. DNA of the CDR3: TGCGCCAGCAGCTTGGGTAGCTCCTACGAGCAGTACTTC.

This rearrangement joins TRBV11-2 to TRBJ2-7; D not certain. Trimming removed 5 bases from V and 12 bases from J, with 17 bases in between. CDR1 and CDR2 (germline): SGHAT, FQNNGV. CDR3 length: 12 residues. The CDR3 spells CASSREQDNRYF. The CDR3, as DNA: TGTGCCAGCAGCCGAGAACAAGACAATAGGTACTTC.

The table lists this clone with a few counts. V gene TRBV7-9 combines with J gene TRBJ1-1, with 8 positions matching TRBD1. The germline CDR1 and CDR2 sequences are SEHNR and FQNEAQ (reference sequence). This CDR3 comprises 16 residues. V lost 0 bases, J lost 4 bases, and 7 bases stayed unmatched. The CDR3 bases are TGTGCCAGCAGCTTAGCTCCAGGGGGCTTCGGCACTGAAGCTTTCTTT. Its protein is CASSLAPGGFGTEAFF. Looking up the rest from reference TRBV7-9 and TRBJ1-1 gives the full variable domain: DTGVSQNPRHKITKRGQNVTFRCDPISEHNRLYWYRQTLGQGPEFLTYFQNEAQLEKSRLLSDRFSAERPKGSFSTLEIQRTEQGDSAMYLCASSLAPGGFGTEAFFGQGTRLTVV.

The chain is built from TRBV6-6 and TRBJ1-1, with D hard to call. This CDR3 has 14 residues. Per germline, CDR1 MNHNY and CDR2 SVGAGI (reference sequence). V lost 2 bases, J lost 2 bases, and 9 bases lay in between. The CDR3 here is CASSYRAENTEAFF. The CDR3 nucleotides are TGTGCCAGCAGTTACCGTGCGGAAAACACTGAAGCTTTCTTT.

The CDR3 loop is CAISAGTGEVIYGYTF. The CDR3 bases are TGTGCCATCAGTGCCGGGACAGGGGAGGTAATCTATGGCTACACCTTC. J is TRBJ1-2 and V is TRBV10-3; 10 bases are shared with TRBD1. This CDR3 has 16 amino acids. Unmatched junction bases numbered 9, after V lost 4 bases and J lost 4 bases. Per germline, CDR1 ENHRY and CDR2 SYGVKD.

This clone was observed a few times. The chain carries TRBV28 and TRBJ1-4, with 8 bases lining up with TRBD1. Unmatched junction bases numbered 7, after V lost 6 bases and J lost 7 bases. The CDR3 sequence is 14 residues long. Germline loops: CDR1 MDHEN, CDR2 SYDVKM. CDR3 bases: TGTGCCAGCAGGACAGGGGCTCTGGTTGAAAAACTGTTTTTT. Translating it yields CASRTGALVEKLFF.